This paragraph covers one T cell receptor (beta chain) sequence. Its antigen is currently unknown. One end of the junction fails to match germline, which may point to a read error. Drawn from each donor were 8.5 to 10 milliliters of peripheral blood. RNA extraction gave at least 5 micrograms of total RNA per sample. Primed by a sample-barcoded 5' primer and a J-beta primer mix, a second PCR proceeded for roughly 7 to 12 cycles. TCRdb reanalysed the 5' RACE reads using MiXCR and keeps one entry per CDR3 protein. The sample contains around 1,000,000 distinct CDR3 sequences, approximately 38% of which appear only once. This CDR3 spans 15 amino acids. This entry belongs to a study of blood T cells in healthy people across ages. Broader study findings: With naive T cell percentage, TCR beta diversity showed a strong correlation. CMV status of donors was not determined, possibly confounding expanded clonotype changes.

The sample was blood. This sequence originates from a man younger than 30 in good health. The chain combines TRBV12-3 or TRBV12-4 with TRBJ1-4; D is uncertain. The chain's CDR3 is CAGSLFKATNEKLFF. DNA of the CDR3: TGTGCCGGCAGTTTATTCAAAGCAACTAATGAAAAACTGTTTTTT.